This T cell receptor beta chain was retrieved from a study of beta chain features in type 1 diabetes. Expressed TCRB transcripts were sequenced because the isolated RNA had all been reverse transcribed beforehand. This table comes from immunoSEQ multiplex PCR, and its TCRdb copy is limited to in-frame clones, with some not included. The table shows 50,000 or so clones, with approximately 45% occurring only once. This clone counts as medium-sized (0.01 to 0.1%). The antigen remains unidentified. Points from the study as a whole: The study found moderately but significantly shorter TCRB CDR3s in all four CD4+ subsets of Type 1 diabetes patients.

Naive, central memory, regulatory and stem cell-like memory cells within the CD4+ compartment were sorted using CD45RO/CCR7/CD25/CD127/CD95/CD27. CDR3 length: 17 amino acids. Germline V CDR1 and CDR2: MDHEN, SYDVKM. V gave up 4 bases and J gave up 3 bases, with 18 bases separating them. The rearrangement uses TRBV28 and TRBJ1-4, with D maybe TRBD1 (6 bases). Sequencing was performed on Tregs from blood. This clonotype was sampled from a man aged 25 to 40 with type 1 diabetes. Here the CDR3 DNA reads TGTGCCAGCAGTTCTCTGACGGGAGGGGGGCCTAATGAAAAACTGTTTTTT. Amino acid sequence: CASSSLTGGGPNEKLFF.